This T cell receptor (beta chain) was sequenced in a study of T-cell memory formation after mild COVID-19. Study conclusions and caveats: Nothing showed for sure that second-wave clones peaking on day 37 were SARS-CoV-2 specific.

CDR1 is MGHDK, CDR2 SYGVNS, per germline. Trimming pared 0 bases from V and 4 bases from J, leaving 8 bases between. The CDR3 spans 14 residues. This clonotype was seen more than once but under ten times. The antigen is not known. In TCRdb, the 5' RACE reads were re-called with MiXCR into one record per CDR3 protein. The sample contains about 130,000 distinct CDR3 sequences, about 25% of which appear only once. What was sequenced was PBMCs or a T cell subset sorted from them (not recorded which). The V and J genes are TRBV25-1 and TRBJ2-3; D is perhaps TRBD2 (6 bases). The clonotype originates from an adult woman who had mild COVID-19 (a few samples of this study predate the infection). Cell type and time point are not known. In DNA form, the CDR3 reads TGTGCCAGCAGTGAATACGGGGAGGCAGATACGCAGTATTTT. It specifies CASSEYGEADTQYF.